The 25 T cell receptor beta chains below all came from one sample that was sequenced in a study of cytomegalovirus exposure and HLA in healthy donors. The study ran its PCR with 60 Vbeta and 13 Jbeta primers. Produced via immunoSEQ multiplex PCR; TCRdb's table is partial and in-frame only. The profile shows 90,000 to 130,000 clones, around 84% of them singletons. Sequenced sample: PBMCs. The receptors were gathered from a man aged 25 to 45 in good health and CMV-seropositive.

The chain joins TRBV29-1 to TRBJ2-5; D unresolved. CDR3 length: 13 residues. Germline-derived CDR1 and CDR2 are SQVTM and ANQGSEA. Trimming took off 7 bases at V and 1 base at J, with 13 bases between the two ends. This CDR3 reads CSAVEPLQETQYF. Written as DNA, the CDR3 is TGCAGCGCCGTCGAGCCTCTCCAAGAGACCCAGTACTTC.

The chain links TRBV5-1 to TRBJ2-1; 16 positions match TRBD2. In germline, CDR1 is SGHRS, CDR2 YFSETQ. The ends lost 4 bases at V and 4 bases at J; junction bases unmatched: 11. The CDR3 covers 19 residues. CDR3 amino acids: CASSQGLAGGPLWYNEQFF. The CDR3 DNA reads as TGCGCCAGCAGCCAGGGACTAGCGGGGGGGCCTTTGTGGTACAATGAGCAGTTCTTC.

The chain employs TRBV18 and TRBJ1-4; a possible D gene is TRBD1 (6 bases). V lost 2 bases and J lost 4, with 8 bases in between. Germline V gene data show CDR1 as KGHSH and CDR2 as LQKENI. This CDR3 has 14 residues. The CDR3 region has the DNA TGTGCCAGCTCACCAGGACAGATTAATGAAAAACTGTTTTTT. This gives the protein CASSPGQINEKLFF.

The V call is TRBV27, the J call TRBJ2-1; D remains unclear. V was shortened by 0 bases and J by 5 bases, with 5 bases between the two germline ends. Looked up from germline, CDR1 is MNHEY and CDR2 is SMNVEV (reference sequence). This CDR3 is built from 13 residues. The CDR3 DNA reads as TGTGCCAGCAGTTTATCGTTTAACAATGAGCAGTTCTTC. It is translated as CASSLSFNNEQFF.

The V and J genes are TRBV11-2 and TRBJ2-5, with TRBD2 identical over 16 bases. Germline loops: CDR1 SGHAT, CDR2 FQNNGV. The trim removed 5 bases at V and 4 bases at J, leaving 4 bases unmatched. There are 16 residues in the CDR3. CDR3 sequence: CASSQGLAGGRETQYF. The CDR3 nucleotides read TGTGCCAGCAGCCAGGGACTAGCGGGGGGGAGAGAGACCCAGTACTTC.

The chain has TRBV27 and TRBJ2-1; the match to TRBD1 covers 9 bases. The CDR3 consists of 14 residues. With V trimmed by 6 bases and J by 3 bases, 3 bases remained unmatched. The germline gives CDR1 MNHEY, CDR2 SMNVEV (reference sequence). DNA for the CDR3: TGTGCCAGCAGCTCGACAGGGGGCTACAATGAGCAGTTCTTC. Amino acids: CASSSTGGYNEQFF.

The CDR3 is CASRVSGRRDTQYF. DNA for the CDR3: TGTGCCAGCAGGGTTAGCGGGAGAAGAGATACGCAGTATTTT. The chain joins TRBV6-5 to TRBJ2-3; 9 nucleotides align to TRBD2. V shed 6 bases and J 5 bases; nucleotides not matched to a gene: 6. Germline CDR1 MNHEY, CDR2 SVGAGI. CDR3 length equals 14 residues.

The DNA for the CDR3 is TGTGCCAGTACCCTAGACAGGGGGGTCGCTGAAGCTTTCTTT. This codes for CASTLDRGVAEAFF. The genes are TRBV19 and TRBJ1-1; 9 bases line up with TRBD1. The germline CDR1 and CDR2 sequences are LNHDA and SQIVND (reference sequence). This CDR3 contains 14 residues. V trimming: 7 bases; J trimming: 6 bases; junction bases outside the gene matches: 9.

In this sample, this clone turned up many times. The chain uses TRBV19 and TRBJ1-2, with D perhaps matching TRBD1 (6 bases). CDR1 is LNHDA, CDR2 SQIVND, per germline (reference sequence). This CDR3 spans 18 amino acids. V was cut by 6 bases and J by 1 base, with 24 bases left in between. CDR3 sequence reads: CASRQTKSPGHLNYGYTF. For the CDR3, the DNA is TGTGCCAGTAGACAGACAAAGAGCCCGGGACACCTTAACTATGGCTACACCTTC.

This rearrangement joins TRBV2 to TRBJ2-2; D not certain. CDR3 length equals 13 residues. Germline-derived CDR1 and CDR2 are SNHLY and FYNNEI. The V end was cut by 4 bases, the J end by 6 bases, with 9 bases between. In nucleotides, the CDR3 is TGTGCCAGCAGTGTTGTGCGTCCCGGGGAGCTGTTTTTT. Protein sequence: CASSVVRPGELFF.

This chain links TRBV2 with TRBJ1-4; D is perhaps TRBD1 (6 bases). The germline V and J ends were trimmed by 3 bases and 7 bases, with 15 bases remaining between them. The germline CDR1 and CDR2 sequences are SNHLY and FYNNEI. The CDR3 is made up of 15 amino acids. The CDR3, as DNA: TGTGCCAGCAGTGAGAGAGGGGGGGAGGTTGAAAAACTGTTTTTT. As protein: CASSERGGEVEKLFF.

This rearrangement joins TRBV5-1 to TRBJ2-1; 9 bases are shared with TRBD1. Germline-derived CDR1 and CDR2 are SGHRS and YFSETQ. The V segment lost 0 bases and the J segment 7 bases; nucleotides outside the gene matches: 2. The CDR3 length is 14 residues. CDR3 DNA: TGCGCCAGCAGCTTGGGCGGGACAGGGAATGAGCAGTTCTTC. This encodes CASSLGGTGNEQFF. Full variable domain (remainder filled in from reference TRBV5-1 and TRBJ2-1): KAGVTQTPRYLIKTRGQQVTLSCSPISGHRSVSWYQQTPGQGLQFLFEYFSETQRNKGNFPGRFSGRQFSNSRSEMNVSTLELGDSALYLCASSLGGTGNEQFFGPGTRLTVL.

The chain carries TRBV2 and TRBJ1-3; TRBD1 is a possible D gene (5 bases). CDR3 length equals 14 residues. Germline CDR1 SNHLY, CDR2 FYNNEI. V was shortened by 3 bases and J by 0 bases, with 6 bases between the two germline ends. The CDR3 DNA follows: TGTGCCAGCAGTGAGGACACCTCTGGAAACACCATATATTTT. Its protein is CASSEDTSGNTIYF.

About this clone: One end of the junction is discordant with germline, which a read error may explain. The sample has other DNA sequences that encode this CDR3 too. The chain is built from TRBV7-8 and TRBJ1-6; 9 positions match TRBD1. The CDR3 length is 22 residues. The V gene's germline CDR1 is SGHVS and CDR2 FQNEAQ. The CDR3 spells CASSPSGQGQASRGSYNSPLHF. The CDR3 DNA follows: TGTGCCAGCAGTCCCTCCGGACAGGGGCAGGCATCCCGGGGCTCCTATAATTCCCCCCTCCACTTT.

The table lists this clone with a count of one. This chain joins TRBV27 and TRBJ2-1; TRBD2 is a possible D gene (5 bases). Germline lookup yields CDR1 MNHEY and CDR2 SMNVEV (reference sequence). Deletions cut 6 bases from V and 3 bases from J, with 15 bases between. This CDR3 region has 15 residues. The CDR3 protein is CASSRTSNLYNEQFF. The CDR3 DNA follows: TGTGCCAGCAGCCGTACTAGTAACCTCTACAATGAGCAGTTCTTC.

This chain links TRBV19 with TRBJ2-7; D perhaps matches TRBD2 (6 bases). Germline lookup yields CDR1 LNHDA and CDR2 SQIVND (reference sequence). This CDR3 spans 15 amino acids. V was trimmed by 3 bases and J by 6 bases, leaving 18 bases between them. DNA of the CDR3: TGTGCCAGTAGTATTACGTGGTCGGCGGGGAGCGAGCAGTACGTC. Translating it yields CASSITWSAGSEQYV.

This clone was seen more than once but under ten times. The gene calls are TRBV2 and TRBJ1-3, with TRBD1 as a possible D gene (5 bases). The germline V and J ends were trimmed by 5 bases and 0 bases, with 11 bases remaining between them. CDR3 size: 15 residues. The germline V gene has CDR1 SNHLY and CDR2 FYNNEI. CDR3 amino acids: CASSQHRSSGNTIYF. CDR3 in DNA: TGTGCCAGCAGTCAGCACAGGAGCTCTGGAAACACCATATATTTT.

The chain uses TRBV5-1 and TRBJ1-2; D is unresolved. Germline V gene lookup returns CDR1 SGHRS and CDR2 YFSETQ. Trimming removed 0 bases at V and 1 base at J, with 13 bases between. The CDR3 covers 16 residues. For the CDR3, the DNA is TGCGCCAGCAGCTTGGCCGGAGCCTTCCGTAACTATGGCTACACCTTC. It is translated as CASSLAGAFRNYGYTF.

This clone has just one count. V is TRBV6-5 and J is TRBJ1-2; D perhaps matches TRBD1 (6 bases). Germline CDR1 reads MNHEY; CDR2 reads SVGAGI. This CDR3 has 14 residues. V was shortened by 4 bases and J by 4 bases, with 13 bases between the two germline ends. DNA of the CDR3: TGTGCCAGCAGTTCCTTAGACAGGCCCTATGGCTACACCTTC. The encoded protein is CASSSLDRPYGYTF.

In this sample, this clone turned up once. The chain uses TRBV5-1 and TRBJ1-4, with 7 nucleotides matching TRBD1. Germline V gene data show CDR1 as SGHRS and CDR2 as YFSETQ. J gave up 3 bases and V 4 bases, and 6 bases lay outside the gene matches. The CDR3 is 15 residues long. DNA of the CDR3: TGCGCCAGCAGCACAGGGACAGCTTCTAATGAAAAACTGTTTTTT. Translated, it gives CASSTGTASNEKLFF.

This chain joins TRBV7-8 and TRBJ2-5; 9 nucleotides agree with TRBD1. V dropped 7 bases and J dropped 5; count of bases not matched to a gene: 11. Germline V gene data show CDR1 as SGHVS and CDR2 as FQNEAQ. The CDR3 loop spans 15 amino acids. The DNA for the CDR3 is TGTGCCAGCAACGACCCGGGACAGGGATTGGAGACCCAGTACTTC. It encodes CASNDPGQGLETQYF.

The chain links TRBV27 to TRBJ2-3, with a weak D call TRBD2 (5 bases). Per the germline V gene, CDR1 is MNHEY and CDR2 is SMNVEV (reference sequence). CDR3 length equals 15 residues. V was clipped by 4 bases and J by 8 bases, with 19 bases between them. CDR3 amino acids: CASSSGWVTGSTQYF. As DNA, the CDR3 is TGTGCCAGCAGTTCCGGATGGGTGACGGGGAGTACGCAGTATTTT.

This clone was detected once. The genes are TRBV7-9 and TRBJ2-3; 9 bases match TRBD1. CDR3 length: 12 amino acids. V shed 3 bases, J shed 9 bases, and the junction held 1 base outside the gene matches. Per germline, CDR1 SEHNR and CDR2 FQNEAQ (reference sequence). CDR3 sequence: CASSLDRGTQYF. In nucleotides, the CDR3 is TGTGCCAGCAGCTTGGACAGGGGAACGCAGTATTTT.

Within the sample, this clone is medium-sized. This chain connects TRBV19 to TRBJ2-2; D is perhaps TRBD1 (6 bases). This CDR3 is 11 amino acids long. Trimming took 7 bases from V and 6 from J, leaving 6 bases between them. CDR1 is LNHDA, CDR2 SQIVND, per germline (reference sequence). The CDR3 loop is CASTGAGELFF. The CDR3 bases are TGTGCCAGTACAGGGGCCGGGGAGCTGTTTTTT.

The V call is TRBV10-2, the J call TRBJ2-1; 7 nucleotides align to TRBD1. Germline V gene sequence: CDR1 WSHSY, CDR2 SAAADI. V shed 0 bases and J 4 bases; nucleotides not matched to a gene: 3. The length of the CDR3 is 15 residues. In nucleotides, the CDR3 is TGCGCCAGCAGTGAGTCCGGGACAGTATACAATGAGCAGTTCTTC. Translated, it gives CASSESGTVYNEQFF.